This T cell receptor (beta chain) was documented in a study of T cell responses to AZD1222 COVID-19 vaccine. A word on this clone: Its antigen remains unknown.

The study's findings and limits: Among AZD1222 vaccinees, only 5 to 7 were seropositive at baseline. Increased Spike-specific TCR breadth and depth were observed after two AZD1222 doses.

This table comes from immunoSEQ multiplex PCR, and its TCRdb copy is limited to in-frame clones, with some not included. Of tens of thousands of clones listed, approximately 87% are singletons. The CDR3 runs to 15 residues. V lost 4 bases and J 0 bases, leaving 10 bases between the germline ends. Germline CDR1 and CDR2: LGHNA and YSLEER. This receptor was identified in an adult in good health. The rearrangement uses TRBV4-3 and TRBJ2-1; D gene unclear. The sequenced sample was peripheral blood, obtained on day 0 of MenACWY control vaccination. The CDR3 coding sequence is TGCGCCAGCAGCCGTAGGGTGCTCTCCTACAATGAGCAGTTCTTC. Its protein is CASSRRVLSYNEQFF.